This record concerns one TCR beta chain sequence. The method was immunoSEQ multiplex PCR; TCRdb's version includes in-frame clones alone and lacks a portion of them. The sample has about 84,000 clones; 80% to 90% are singletons. Germline V gene sequence: CDR1 SGHRS, CDR2 YFSETQ. This CDR3 has 18 residues. V was pared by 4 bases and J by 0 bases, with 13 bases of the junction left unmatched. The source of the sample is a study of T cell responses to AZD1222 COVID-19 vaccine. This clonotype was sampled from an adult in good health. The chain is built from TRBV5-1 and TRBJ2-4; 7 bases line up with TRBD1. The sample consisted of peripheral blood, taken on day 0 of AZD1222 vaccination. CDR3 loop: CASSPGQVGILAKNIQYF. In DNA form, the CDR3 reads TGCGCCAGCAGCCCAGGACAGGTGGGGATTTTAGCCAAAAACATTCAGTACTTC.